This TCR beta chain was retrieved from a study of blood T cell repertoires in COVID-19 (dated by TCRdb to between 2020 and 2021). Regarding the research as a whole: The collaborator samples originated in the United States, Italy and Spain and spanned the acute and convalescent phases of COVID-19. The material from the prospective study consisted of cDNA or gDNA derived from T cells, B-cell-depleted T cells, or PBMCs. Subjects who had been exposed to COVID-19, were actively infected with it, or had recovered from it provided the deeply sampled blood TCRbeta repertoires that made up the dataset. The repertoires were released in a freely available public database intended as a resource for research on the immune response to SARS-CoV-2. The samples were drawn from two sources: the first 160 participants of the ongoing ImmuneRACE study, and 1,000 to 1,500 subjects contributed by 6 global collaborators. Sample metadata almost always included a de-identified subject ID, COVID-19 status, age in years and sex. Where available, HLA class I and class II types were taken from metadata supplied by the sample provider and were not determined by assay-based typing. The investigation overall reported the following: How much clinical and demographic metadata was included differed by source and by participant, and the metadata was provided uncurated.

Counted from cysteine to phenylalanine, this CDR3 has 15 amino acids. Here the CDR3 DNA is all that survives: 45 bases in frame from base 1. The germline V gene (reference sequence) sets CDR1 to DFQATT and CDR2 to SNEGSKA. Trimming leaves V shorter by 3 bases and J shorter by 2 bases, with the junction holding 6 bases beyond the gene matches. Enrolling through a virtual design, the prospective study's participants ranged in age from roughly 18 to 95 years and lived across roughly 23 United States geographic areas. Cohort assignment in the prospective study relied on participant-reported clinical history from a screening survey and a study questionnaire. For ImmuneRACE Cohort 3, a participant was defined as recovered based on two consecutive negative NP/OP PCR tests, clearance by a healthcare professional, or resolution of symptoms. In the prospective study, whole blood, serum and a nasopharyngeal or oropharyngeal swab were collected from each participant by mobile phlebotomists. Over a roughly 2-month period, participants in the prospective study had the option of providing additional blood draws and questionnaires. Before DNA extraction, prospective study blood samples were shipped either frozen or at room temperature.

The immunoSEQ Assay, a bias-controlled multiplex PCR, was used to amplify TCRbeta CDR3 regions from genomic DNA. The authors processed their data as follows. Nucleated cell counts per sample were estimated from amplification of reference gene primers within the assay. To quantify the absolute abundance of each unique TCRbeta CDR3 rearrangement, sequence reads were collapsed and filtered. Productive Simpson clonality was computed per sample as the square root of Simpson's diversity index over productive rearrangements. TCRdb took this table from immuneACCESS and kept in-frame rearrangements with V and J called. Such tables lack part of the clones; where checked against another copy, unresolved V genes explain under half of the gap, and the rest is unexplained. V, J and clone size reflect that table, while D and trimming were determined from the DNA. Recorded for this sample are over 200,000 clones; about nine tenths of them occurred a single time. The ten largest clones take up less than 1.5% of the sample.

Concerning this clone: The antigen this receptor binds is unknown. One base away there is no much larger clone; base qualities are not given.

The sequenced sample was PBMCs or T cells enriched from blood (not recorded which). The clonotype was recovered from a man aged 30 to 39 who had recovered from COVID-19. Recombination connected TRBV20-1 to TRBJ2-3; TRBD2 agrees with 9 junctional bases. The CDR3 in this case is CSASSAGGTTDTQYF. The DNA sequence is TGCAGTGCTAGTTCAGCGGGGGGCACCACAGATACGCAGTATTTT.